This TCR beta chain emerged from a study of T cell repertoires in cytomegalovirus infection. Study-level points and caveats: Across the ex vivo response, the dominant clonotypes were HLA-C-restricted CMV-specific TCR beta clonotypes.

In the case of this clonotype: The antigen is not known.

Trimming stripped 6 bases from V and 4 bases from J, with 12 bases between. The CDR3 has 12 residues. Germline CDR1 is DFQATT and CDR2 is SNEGSKA (reference sequence). TCRdb passed the reads through MiXCR, listing each CDR3 protein once. The table has about 900,000 distinct CDR3 sequences, less than 35% seen once. V usage is TRBV20-1 and J usage is TRBJ1-2, with a possible D match to TRBD1 (5 bases). The sequenced sample was cultured CD8+ T cells from PBMCs, obtained from culture after CMV antigen stimulation. The receptor was derived from a human donor in good health (CMV status not recorded). Some clones in this sample may be carry-over from other donors' samples. For the CDR3, the DNA is TGCAGTGCCAGGCCAGGGTTCTATGGCTACACCTTC. It codes for CSARPGFYGYTF.